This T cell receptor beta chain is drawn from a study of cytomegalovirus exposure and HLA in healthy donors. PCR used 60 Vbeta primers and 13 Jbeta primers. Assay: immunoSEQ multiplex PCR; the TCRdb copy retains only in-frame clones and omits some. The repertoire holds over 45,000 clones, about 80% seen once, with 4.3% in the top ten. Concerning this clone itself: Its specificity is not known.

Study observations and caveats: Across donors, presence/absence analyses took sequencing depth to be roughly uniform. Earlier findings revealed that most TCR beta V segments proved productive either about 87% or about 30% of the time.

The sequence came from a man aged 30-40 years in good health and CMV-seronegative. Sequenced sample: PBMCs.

CDR3 bases: TGCGCCAGCAGCCCCCTCGGGACAGCGAACACCGGGGAGCTGTTTTTT. This codes for CASSPLGTANTGELFF. V usage is TRBV4-3 and J usage is TRBJ2-2, with 7 bases matching TRBD1. After removal of 4 bases from V and 0 bases from J, the junction contained 5 bases not matched to a gene. The V gene's germline CDR1 is LGHNA and CDR2 YSLEER. This CDR3 is 16 amino acids long.